A selection of T cell receptor beta chains follows, all from one sample in a study of blood T cell repertoires in COVID-19. Profiled with immunoSEQ multiplex PCR; TCRdb holds only in-frame clones, not every one. The sample yields fewer than 400,000 clones, 90% seen once. Material for sequencing was peripheral blood. These receptors came from a woman between 25 and 40 years old with COVID-19, enrolled during active disease. Both conserved end residues are part of each CDR3. The D gene is left open where the match is weak. The size field is filled for only some rows; it gives once, few, many or a size class.

.	TRBJ2-7	.	TRBV6-6	TGTGCCAGCAGCCCCTCCGGGTCCCCCTACGAGCAGTACTTC	CASSPSGSPYEQYF
.	TRBJ1-1	.	TRBV9	TGTGCCAGCAGCGTAGAGGAGGGAGGATCGAACACTGAAGCTTTCTTT	CASSVEEGGSNTEAFF
once	TRBJ2-3	TRBD1	TRBV6-1	TGTGCCAGCAGTGAAGACAGGGGTTGGGATACGCAGTATTTT	CASSEDRGWDTQYF
.	TRBJ1-2	.	TRBV6-1	TGTGCCAGCAGTGAATGGAGGGACTATGGCTACACCTTC	CASSEWRDYGYTF
.	TRBJ2-1	TRBD2	TRBV5-6	TGTGCCAGCAGCAACCGACTAGCGGGGAGCTCCTACAATGAGCAGTTCTTC	CASSNRLAGSSYNEQFF
.	TRBJ1-2	.	TRBV30	TGTGCCCAAACCGGGACTCACGGTGGCTACACCTTC	CAQTGTHGGYTF
.	TRBJ1-4	.	TRBV6-6	TGTGCCAGCAGTTACAGCAGCCCGTGGCGGGAAAAACTGTTTTTT	CASSYSSPWREKLFF
.	TRBJ2-2	TRBD2	TRBV7-9	TGTGCCAGCAGCCCAGGGACTAGGGGCGGGGAGCTGTTTTTT	CASSPGTRGGELFF
.	TRBJ1-1	.	TRBV5-1	TGCGCCAGCAGCTCCGAGTTGAACACTGAAGCTTTCTTT	CASSSELNTEAFF
.	TRBJ2-3	TRBD1	TRBV9	TGTGCCAGCAGCGTAGGAGGGGGCGAGCCAGATACGCAGTATTTT	CASSVGGGEPDTQYF
.	TRBJ2-1	.	TRBV27	TGTGCCAGCAGTTTAGGAGGAGGGGCCTGGTCCTACAATGAGCAGTTCTTC	CASSLGGGAWSYNEQFF
.	TRBJ1-3	.	TRBV7-9	TGTGCCAGCAGCTTTCCAGGGTCTGGAAACACCATATATTTT	CASSFPGSGNTIYF
.	TRBJ2-1	TRBD1	TRBV5-1	TGCGCCAGCAGCTTGGGCTCAGGGGGAAATGAGCAGTTCTTC	CASSLGSGGNEQFF
.	TRBJ2-2	TRBD2	TRBV3-1/TRBV3-2	TGTGCCAGCAGCCCCATAGCGGGAGGATCCACCGGGGAGCTGTTTTTT	CASSPIAGGSTGELFF
.	TRBJ1-2	TRBD1	TRBV27	TGTGCCAGCAGTTTCGACAGGGGGATAGGCTACACCTTC	CASSFDRGIGYTF
.	TRBJ2-7	.	TRBV11-2	TGTGCCAGCAGCTTCCCCCAGGGGCGCTACGAGCAGTACTTC	CASSFPQGRYEQYF
.	TRBJ1-2	.	TRBV5-1	TGCGCCAGCAGCTTGGGCCCTCGAGAGAACTATGGCTACACCTTC	CASSLGPRENYGYTF
.	TRBJ2-3	.	TRBV27	TGTGCCAGCAGTTTCCTCACTACAGATACGCAGTATTTT	CASSFLTTDTQYF
.	TRBJ1-5	TRBD1	TRBV27	TGTGCCAGCAGTTTCGGGACAGGCGGGGCTCAGCCCCAGCATTTT	CASSFGTGGAQPQHF
once	TRBJ2-3	TRBD2	TRBV5-1	TGCGCCAGCAGCCGTTCTGGGACTAGCGGAAGCACAGATACGCAGTATTTT	CASSRSGTSGSTDTQYF
few	TRBJ2-3	.	TRBV5-1	TGCGCCAGCAGCTTTGGTGGGCTTGGGACACCCGATACGCAGTATTTT	CASSFGGLGTPDTQYF
.	TRBJ2-3	.	TRBV5-1	TGCGCCAGCGCCGGGACTGGGGGCACAGATACGCAGTATTTT	CASAGTGGTDTQYF
once	TRBJ2-5	TRBD2	TRBV11-2	TGTGCCAGCAGCCCGGGGGCGGGGGGCCTACGGCAGACCCAGTACTTC	CASSPGAGGLRQTQYF
.	TRBJ1-2	TRBD1	TRBV7-9	TGTGCCAGCAGCTTAGAGACAGGGAATGGCTACACCTTC	CASSLETGNGYTF
.	TRBJ1-1	TRBD1	TRBV5-1	TGCGCCAGCAGCCCCACAGGGGTATGGGGCACTGAAGCTTTCTTT	CASSPTGVWGTEAFF
.	TRBJ1-5	.	TRBV30	TGTGCCTGGAGCCAGGGAAGGTCTCAGCCCCAGCATTTT	CAWSQGRSQPQHF
.	TRBJ2-1	TRBD2	TRBV11-2	TGTGCCAGCAGCGAGACTAGCGGGAGGGCCTCTGAGCAGTTCTTC	CASSETSGRASEQFF
.	TRBJ1-1	.	TRBV7-6	TGTGCCAGCAGCCACTTCGGTTCTGAAGCTTTCTTT	CASSHFGSEAFF
.	TRBJ2-1	TRBD2	TRBV6-5	TGTGCCAGCACCTCAGGACTAGCGGGCTACAATGAGCAGTTCTTC	CASTSGLAGYNEQFF
.	TRBJ1-5	.	TRBV19	TGTGCCAGTAGTATATGGCAGGACTACGATAGCAATCAGCCCCAGCATTTT	CASSIWQDYDSNQPQHF
.	TRBJ2-7	TRBD2	TRBV11-1	TGTGCCAGTTCCGGGACTAGTGTCTACGAGCAGTACTTC	CASSGTSVYEQYF
few	TRBJ2-1	.	TRBV19	TGTGCCAGTAGCGGGAGAACCTACAATGAGCAGTTCTTC	CASSGRTYNEQFF
few	TRBJ2-7	.	TRBV29-1	TGCAGCGCCTTTATACCGGGGAACACCTACGAGCAGTACTTC	CSAFIPGNTYEQYF
.	TRBJ1-6	.	TRBV15	TGTGCCACCAGCAGAGAACGGCAGCCCCAAGGAGGGTATAATTCACCCCTCCACTTT	CATSRERQPQGGYNSPLHF
once	TRBJ2-1	TRBD2	TRBV6-5	TGTGCCAGCAGTTACGAGCGGGGCTACAATGAGCAGTTCTTC	CASSYERGYNEQFF